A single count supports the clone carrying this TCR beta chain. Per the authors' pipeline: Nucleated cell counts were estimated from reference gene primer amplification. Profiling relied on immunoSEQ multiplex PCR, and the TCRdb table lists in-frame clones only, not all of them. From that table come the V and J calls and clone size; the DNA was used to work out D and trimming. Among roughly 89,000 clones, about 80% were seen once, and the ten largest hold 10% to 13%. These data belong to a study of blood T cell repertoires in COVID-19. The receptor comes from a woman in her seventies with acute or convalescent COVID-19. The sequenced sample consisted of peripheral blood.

This CDR3 reads CAWTAGSGGYTF. In nucleotides, the CDR3 is TGTGCCTGGACCGCGGGGTCGGGAGGCTACACCTTC. The chain joins TRBV30 to TRBJ1-2, with no clear D. This CDR3 has 12 amino acids. The V gene lost 4 bases and the J gene lost 8 bases, with 14 bases spanning the gap. Germline CDR1 reads GTSNPN; CDR2 reads SVGIG (reference sequence).